Listed here is a single TCR beta chain. Its antigen is still unknown. No much larger clone is present one base from it, and per-base qualities are unavailable. This sample stems from a study of OX40 agonist ivuxolimab in advanced cancers. The study in broad terms: Ivuxolimab was an agonistic, fully human IgG2 monoclonal antibody directed against OX40 (CD134), a costimulatory receptor. Intravenous ivuxolimab was administered to patients every 2 weeks at six dose levels: 0.01, 0.1, 0.3, 1.5, 3 and 10 mg/kg. The point of sequencing TCRbeta in the periphery was to test whether ivuxolimab changed TCR sequence diversity and drove clonal T-cell expansion. Among the roughly 50 dose-escalation patients, about 19 had hepatocellular carcinoma, around 15 melanoma, 9 renal cell carcinoma and 9 head and neck cancer. Patients were allowed to have had prior anti-PD-1, anti-PD-L1 or anti-CTLA-4 therapy, and more than 35% of the dose-escalation patients had been treated with checkpoint inhibitors. The paper covers the monotherapy dose-escalation part of the phase I ivuxolimab trial, which included N ≈ 50 patients. Partial responses were achieved by three dose-escalation patients, of whom one had hepatocellular carcinoma and two had cutaneous melanoma. In the dose-escalation cohort, 82.7% of patients were male, and the mean age was about 55 years, with a range of roughly 20 to 85.

The paper's findings and limits, for the study overall: Clonal expansion of both CD4+ and CD8+ blood T cells was observed from baseline to week 6 at doses 0.1 to 3.0 mg/kg. After ivuxolimab, expanded clones were on average more numerous among CD8+ T cells than among CD4+ T cells. Which antigens the clonally expanded peripheral T cells were specific for was not determined. In the 0.1-3.0 mg/kg groups, partial responders had among the lowest normalized peripheral clonal expansion, particularly in CD8+ T cells. Low levels of normalized T-cell clonal expansion were also seen in some patients who did not respond.

The trial excluded patients who had a history of autoimmune disease or who were on systemic immunosuppression. Peripheral blood for TCR sequencing was collected from all dose cohorts at baseline, on cycle 4 day 1, and on cycle 7 day 1. Samples were obtained from an open-label, multicenter, first-in-human phase I dose-escalation trial of ivuxolimab. Adults with locally advanced or metastatic melanoma, renal cell, hepatocellular, or head and neck squamous cell carcinoma were enrolled in the trial. Before TCR sequencing, CD4+ and CD8+ T cells were separately sorted from peripheral blood. Genomic DNA was extracted from sorted cells for sequencing of the TCRbeta CDR3 region. TCRbeta CDR3 regions were sequenced using the immunoSEQ Assay. Entries here come from immuneACCESS through TCRdb and include only in-frame sequences with V and J called. Some clones fail to appear in such tables; in the studies checked, an unresolved V gene covers under half of the shortfall, and the cause of the remainder is unknown. The sample table contains about 50,000 clones; only one count was recorded for around 84% of them. The ten largest make up about 13% of the sample.

V and J are trimmed by 6 bases and 12 bases, and the gene matches miss 12 bases of the junction. The germline V gene sets CDR1 to MNHEY and CDR2 to SVGAGI. The CDR3 contains 14 residues, cysteine and phenylalanine counted. The sequence is cut down to CDR3 DNA, 42 bases in frame from base 1. The sequence came from an adult with an advanced solid tumor such as melanoma, head and neck, liver or kidney cancer. This receptor chain uses TRBV6-5 and TRBJ2-1, with 9 middle bases fitting TRBD1. The sample was CD4+ or CD8+ T cells sorted from blood, taken in a trial of the OX40 agonist ivuxolimab. CDR3 reads: CASRQDRGTRGQFF. Read as DNA, the sequence is TGTGCCAGCAGGCAGGACAGGGGCACCCGAGGGCAGTTCTTC.